This entry lists 13 T cell receptor beta chains sequenced from one sample in a study of CD8 T cells in Susac syndrome. After extraction with the RNeasy kit, roughly 0.45 to 1 ug of the RNA was reverse transcribed using random hexamers. TCRdb re-called the immunoSEQ multiplex PCR reads with MiXCR, one entry per CDR3 protein. The sample lists about 80,000 distinct CDR3 sequences, 91% occurring once. Sequenced input: CD8+ T cells from PBMCs. The receptors were sampled from a human donor with multiple sclerosis.

This rearrangement joins TRBV5-1 to TRBJ2-7, with 11 bases fitting TRBD2. V gave up 4 bases and J gave up 2 bases; unmatched junction bases: 5. From germline, CDR1 is SGHRS and CDR2 YFSETQ. The CDR3 length is 15 residues. DNA of the CDR3: TGCGCCAGCAGCGCGGGACTAGCGGTTACCTACGAGCAGTACTTC. Translated: CASSAGLAVTYEQYF.

This chain uses TRBV20-1 with TRBJ2-1, with D unresolved. This CDR3 contains 14 residues. From germline, CDR1 is DFQATT and CDR2 SNEGSKA (reference sequence). With 0 bases removed from V and 2 bases from J, the gap between germline ends came to 8 bases. In DNA form, the CDR3 reads TGCAGTGCTAGAGATCCTAGGACCTACAATGAGCAGTTCTTC. Its protein is CSARDPRTYNEQFF.

The V and J genes are TRBV7-2 and TRBJ2-7, with TRBD1 identical over 7 bases. V trimming: 6 bases; J trimming: 3 bases; junction bases outside the gene matches: 5. Per the germline V gene, CDR1 is SGHTA and CDR2 is FQGNSA. CDR3 length: 13 residues. CDR3 DNA sequence: TGTGCCAGCAGTTGGGGACAGATCTACGAGCAGTACTTC. Translated: CASSWGQIYEQYF.

V and J are TRBV5-1 and TRBJ2-1; D is unclear. The germline V gene encodes CDR1 SGHRS and CDR2 YFSETQ. The CDR3 loop spans 15 amino acids. V shed 0 bases and J shed 0 bases, with 7 bases lying between them. CDR3 coding DNA: TGCGCCAGCAGCTTGGGGTGGAGCTCCTACAATGAGCAGTTCTTC. This sequence encodes CASSLGWSSYNEQFF.

V usage is TRBV29-1 and J usage is TRBJ2-5, with D perhaps given as TRBD1 or TRBD2 (5 bases each). The CDR3 totals 14 residues. Trimming pared 7 bases from V and 4 bases from J, leaving 19 bases between. Germline V gives CDR1 SQVTM, CDR2 ANQGSEA. CDR3 amino acids: CSASSWDDRETQYF. CDR3 DNA: TGCAGCGCCTCCTCCTGGGACGATCGAGAGACCCAGTACTTC.

The chain links TRBV30 to TRBJ2-3, with 10 bases fitting TRBD1. The CDR3 sequence is 14 residues long. V was pared by 3 bases and J by 4 bases, with 4 bases of the junction left unmatched. In germline, CDR1 is GTSNPN, CDR2 SVGIG (reference sequence). The CDR3 sequence: CAWRGQGEADTQYF. The CDR3 DNA reads TGTGCCTGGAGAGGACAGGGGGAAGCAGATACGCAGTATTTT.

This chain connects TRBV6-2 or TRBV6-3 to TRBJ1-2; D gene uncertain. This CDR3 contains 12 residues. Looked up from germline, CDR1 is MNHEY and CDR2 is SVGEGT. Between the trimmed V and J ends, which lost 2 bases and 8 bases, there was a span of 9 bases. The CDR3 region is CASSYGPDGYTF. Written as DNA, the CDR3 is TGTGCCAGCAGTTACGGACCTGACGGCTACACCTTC.

This clonotype was found once. This chain uses TRBV20-1 with TRBJ1-2, with 7 bases fitting TRBD1. From germline, CDR1 is DFQATT and CDR2 SNEGSKA (reference sequence). This CDR3 comprises 16 residues. V trimming: 0 bases; J trimming: 6 bases; junction bases outside the gene matches: 13. The CDR3 DNA follows: TGCAGTGCTAGAGATTTCACTGGGACAGAAGGTCATGGCTACACCTTC. Translated: CSARDFTGTEGHGYTF.

The chain carries TRBV27 and TRBJ2-1; 8 bases line up with TRBD1. CDR1 and CDR2 from the germline V gene are MNHEY and SMNVEV (reference sequence). This CDR3 region has 16 residues. Germline trimming cut 5 bases from V and 4 bases from J; bases unmatched to any gene: 10. The CDR3 protein is CASSPRTGPPYNEQFF. The DNA for the CDR3 is TGTGCCAGCAGTCCCAGGACAGGGCCGCCGTACAATGAGCAGTTCTTC.

This chain uses TRBV3-1 with TRBJ2-1, with D uncertain. CDR1 and CDR2 (germline): LGHDT, YNNKEL (reference sequence). Trimming took 0 bases from V and 8 from J, leaving 14 bases between them. This CDR3 region has 15 residues. CDR3: CASSQDSTRWDEQFF. The DNA for the CDR3 is TGTGCCAGCAGCCAAGATAGTACCCGGTGGGATGAGCAGTTCTTC.

The table lists this clonotype with a count of one. The V call is TRBV3-1, the J call TRBJ1-2; D gene uncertain. V gave up 0 bases and J gave up 3 bases, with 11 bases separating them. CDR1 and CDR2 from the germline V gene are LGHDT and YNNKEL (reference sequence). The CDR3 loop spans 15 amino acids. CDR3 sequence: CASSQDTGLDYGYTF. CDR3 in DNA: TGTGCCAGCAGCCAAGATACGGGATTGGACTATGGCTACACCTTC.

A single count supports this clonotype. V is TRBV6-5 and J is TRBJ2-2; D remains ambiguous. This CDR3 has 15 residues. Trimming left V 6 bases short and J 1 base short, with 12 bases between. Germline loops: CDR1 MNHEY, CDR2 SVGAGI. For the CDR3, the DNA is TGTGCCAGCAGCCTTAAAATTATGAACACCGGGGAGCTGTTTTTT. It is translated as CASSLKIMNTGELFF.

This clonotype showed up just once. The chain carries TRBV27 and TRBJ2-7, with D maybe TRBD2 (6 bases). Germline V CDR1 and CDR2: MNHEY, SMNVEV (reference sequence). The CDR3 covers 15 residues. V dropped 6 bases and J dropped 3 bases, with 18 bases sitting between them. The CDR3 nucleotides read TGTGCCAGCAGCTCCCACCCTAGCGAACACTACGAGCAGTACTTC. This gives the protein CASSSHPSEHYEQYF.